Sequencing of this T cell receptor (beta chain) was carried out in a study of cytomegalovirus exposure and HLA in healthy donors. Study-level background: Approximately 180 million T cells yielded 90 million to 130 million unique TCR beta sequences, as an earlier analysis found.

PCR amplification relied on 60 Vbeta primers (plus 13 Jbeta primers). The method was immunoSEQ multiplex PCR; TCRdb's version includes in-frame clones alone and lacks a portion of them. This sample's clone table lists more than 40,000 clones. Per the germline V gene, CDR1 is SQVTM and CDR2 is ANQGSEA. This CDR3 comprises 15 residues. V was pared by 4 bases and J by 2 bases, with 15 bases between. This receptor was identified in a woman between 40 and 50 years old in good health and CMV-seronegative. Material: PBMCs. The V gene is TRBV29-1, the J gene TRBJ2-1, with D possibly TRBD2 on 5 matching bases. CDR3 protein: CSVASGWGAYNEQFF. The DNA for the CDR3 is TGCAGCGTTGCAAGCGGTTGGGGAGCCTACAATGAGCAGTTCTTC.